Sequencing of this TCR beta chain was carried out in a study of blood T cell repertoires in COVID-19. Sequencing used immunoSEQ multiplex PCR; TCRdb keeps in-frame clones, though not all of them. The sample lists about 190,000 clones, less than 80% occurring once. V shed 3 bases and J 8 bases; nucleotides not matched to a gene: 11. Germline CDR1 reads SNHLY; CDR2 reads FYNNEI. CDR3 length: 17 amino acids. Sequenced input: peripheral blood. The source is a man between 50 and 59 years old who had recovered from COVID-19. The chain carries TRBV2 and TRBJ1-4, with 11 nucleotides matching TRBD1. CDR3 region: CASSDIWPGQGGEKLFF. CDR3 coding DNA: TGTGCCAGCAGTGACATCTGGCCGGGACAGGGGGGAGAAAAACTGTTTTTT.